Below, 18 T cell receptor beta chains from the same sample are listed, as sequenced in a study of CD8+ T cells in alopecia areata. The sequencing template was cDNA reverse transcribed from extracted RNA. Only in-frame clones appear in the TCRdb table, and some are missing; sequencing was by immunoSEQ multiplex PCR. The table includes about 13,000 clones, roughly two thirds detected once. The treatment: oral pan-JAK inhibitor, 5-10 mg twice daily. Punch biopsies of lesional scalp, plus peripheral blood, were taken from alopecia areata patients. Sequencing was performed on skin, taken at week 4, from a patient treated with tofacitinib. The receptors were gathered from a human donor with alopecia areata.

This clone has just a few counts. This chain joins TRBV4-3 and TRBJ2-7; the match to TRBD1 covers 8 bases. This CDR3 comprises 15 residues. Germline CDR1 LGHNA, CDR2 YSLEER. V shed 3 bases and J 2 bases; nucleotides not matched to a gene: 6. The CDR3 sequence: CASSHGQGEPYEQYF. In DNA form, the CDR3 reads TGCGCCAGCAGCCACGGACAGGGCGAGCCCTACGAGCAGTACTTC.

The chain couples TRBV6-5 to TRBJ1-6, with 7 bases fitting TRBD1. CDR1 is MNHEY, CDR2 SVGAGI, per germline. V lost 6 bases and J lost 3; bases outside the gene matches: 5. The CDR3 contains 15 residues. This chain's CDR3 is CASRTGQLYNSPLHF. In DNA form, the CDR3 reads TGTGCCAGCAGAACGGGACAGCTCTATAATTCACCCCTCCACTTT.

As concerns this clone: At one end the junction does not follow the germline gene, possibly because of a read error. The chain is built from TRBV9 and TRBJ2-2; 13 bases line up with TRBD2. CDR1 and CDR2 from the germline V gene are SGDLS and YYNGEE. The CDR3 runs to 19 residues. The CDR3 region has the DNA TGTGCCAGCAGCGTTGATTTGACTAGCGGGGGGCCTAACACCGAGGAGCTGTTTTTT. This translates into CASSVDLTSGGPNTEELFF.

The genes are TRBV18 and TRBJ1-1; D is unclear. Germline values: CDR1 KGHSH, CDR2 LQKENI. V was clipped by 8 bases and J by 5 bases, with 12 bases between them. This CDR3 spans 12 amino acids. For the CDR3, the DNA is TGTGCCAGCCGCCTTGAGGTGACTGAAGCTTTCTTT. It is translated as CASRLEVTEAFF.

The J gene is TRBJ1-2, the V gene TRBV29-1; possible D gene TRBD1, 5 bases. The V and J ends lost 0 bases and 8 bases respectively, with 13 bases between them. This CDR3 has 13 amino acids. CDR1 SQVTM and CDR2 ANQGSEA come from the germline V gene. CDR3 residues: CSVEELTRGGYTF. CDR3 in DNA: TGCAGCGTTGAAGAGCTAACTCGGGGGGGCTACACCTTC.

The chain's CDR3 is CASSLGQGGSYNSPLHF. As DNA, the CDR3 is TGCGCCAGCAGCTTGGGACAGGGAGGCTCCTATAATTCACCCCTCCACTTT. The rearrangement joins TRBV5-1 to TRBJ1-6; 7 bases fit TRBD1. Germline V gene sequence: CDR1 SGHRS, CDR2 YFSETQ. The junction had 3 bases not matched to a gene; V was cut back by 0 bases and J by 0 bases. CDR3 length equals 17 residues. The variable domain in full, completed from reference TRBV5-1 and TRBJ1-6, reads KAGVTQTPRYLIKTRGQQVTLSCSPISGHRSVSWYQQTPGQGLQFLFEYFSETQRNKGNFPGRFSGRQFSNSRSEMNVSTLELGDSALYLCASSLGQGGSYNSPLHFGNGTRLTVT.

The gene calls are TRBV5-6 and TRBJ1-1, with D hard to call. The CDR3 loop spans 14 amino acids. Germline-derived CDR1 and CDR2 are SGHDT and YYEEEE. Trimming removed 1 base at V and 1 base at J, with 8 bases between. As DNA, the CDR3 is TGTGCCAGCAGCTTGTTTCTGAAGAACACTGAAGCTTTCTTT. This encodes CASSLFLKNTEAFF.

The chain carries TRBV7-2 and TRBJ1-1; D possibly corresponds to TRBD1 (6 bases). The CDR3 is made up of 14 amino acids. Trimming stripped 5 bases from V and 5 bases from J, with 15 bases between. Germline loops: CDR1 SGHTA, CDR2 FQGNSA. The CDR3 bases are TGTGCCAGCAGCCCAGGGGAATTGAGTACTGAAGCTTTCTTT. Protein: CASSPGELSTEAFF.

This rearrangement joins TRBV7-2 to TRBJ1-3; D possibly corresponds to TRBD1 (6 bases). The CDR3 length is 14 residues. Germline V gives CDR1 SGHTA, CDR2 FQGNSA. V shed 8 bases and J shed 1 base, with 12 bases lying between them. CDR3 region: CASQPQGSGNTIYF. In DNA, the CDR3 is TGTGCCAGCCAGCCACAGGGATCTGGAAACACCATATATTTT.

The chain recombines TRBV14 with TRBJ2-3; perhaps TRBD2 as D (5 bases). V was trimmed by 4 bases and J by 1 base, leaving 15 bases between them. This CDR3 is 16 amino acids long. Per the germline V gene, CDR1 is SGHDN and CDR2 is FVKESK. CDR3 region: CASSPLGVAGTDTQYF. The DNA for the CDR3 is TGTGCCAGCAGCCCACTCGGGGTTGCTGGCACAGATACGCAGTATTTT.

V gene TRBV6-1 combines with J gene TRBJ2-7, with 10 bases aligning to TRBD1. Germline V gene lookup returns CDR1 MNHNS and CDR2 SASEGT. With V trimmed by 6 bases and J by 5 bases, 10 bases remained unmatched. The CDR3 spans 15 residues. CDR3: CASRARDRGRDEQYF. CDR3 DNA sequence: TGTGCCAGCAGAGCCCGGGACAGGGGTAGGGACGAGCAGTACTTC.

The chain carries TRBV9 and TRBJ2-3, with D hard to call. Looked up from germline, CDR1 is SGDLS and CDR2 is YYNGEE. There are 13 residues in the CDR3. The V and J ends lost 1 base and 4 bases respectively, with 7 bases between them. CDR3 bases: TGTGCCAGCAGCGTACAGCCGGCAGATACGCAGTATTTT. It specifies CASSVQPADTQYF.

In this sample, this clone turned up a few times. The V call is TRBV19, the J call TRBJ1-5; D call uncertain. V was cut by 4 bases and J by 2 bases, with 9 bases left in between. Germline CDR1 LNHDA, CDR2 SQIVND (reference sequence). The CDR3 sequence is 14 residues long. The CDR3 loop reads CASSKVGGNQPQHF. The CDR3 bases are TGTGCCAGTAGTAAGGTAGGCGGCAATCAGCCCCAGCATTTT.

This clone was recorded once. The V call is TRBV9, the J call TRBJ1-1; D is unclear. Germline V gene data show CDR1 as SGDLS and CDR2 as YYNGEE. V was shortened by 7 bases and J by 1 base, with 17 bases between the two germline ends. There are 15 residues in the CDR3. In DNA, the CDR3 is TGTGCCAGCGGCTTCCGTGGATCCCAGAACACTGAAGCTTTCTTT. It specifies CASGFRGSQNTEAFF. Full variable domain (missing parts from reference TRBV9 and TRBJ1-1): DSGVTQTPKHLITATGQRVTLRCSPRSGDLSVYWYQQSLDQGLQFLIQYYNGEERAKGNILERFSAQQFPDLHSELNLSSLELGDSALYFCASGFRGSQNTEAFFGQGTRLTVV.

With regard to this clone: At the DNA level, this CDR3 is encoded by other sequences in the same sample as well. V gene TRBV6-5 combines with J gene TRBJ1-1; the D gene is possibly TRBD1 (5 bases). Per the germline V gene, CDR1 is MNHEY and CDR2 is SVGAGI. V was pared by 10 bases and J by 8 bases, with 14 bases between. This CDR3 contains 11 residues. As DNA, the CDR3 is TGTGCCACAAACCAGGGCTCCGAAGCTTTCTTT. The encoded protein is CATNQGSEAFF.

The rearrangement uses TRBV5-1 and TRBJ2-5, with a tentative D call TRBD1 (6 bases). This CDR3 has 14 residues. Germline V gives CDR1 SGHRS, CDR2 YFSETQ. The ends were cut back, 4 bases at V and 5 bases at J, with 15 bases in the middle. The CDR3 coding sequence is TGCGCCAGCAGCATCGGACAGCCTGAGGAGACCCAGTACTTC. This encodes CASSIGQPEETQYF.

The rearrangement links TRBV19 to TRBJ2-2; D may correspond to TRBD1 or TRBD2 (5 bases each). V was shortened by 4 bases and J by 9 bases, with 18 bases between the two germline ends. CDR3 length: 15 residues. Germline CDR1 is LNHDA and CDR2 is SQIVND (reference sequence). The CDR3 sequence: CASSTVGTGRRELFF. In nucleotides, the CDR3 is TGTGCCAGTAGTACGGTAGGGACCGGGCGCCGGGAGCTGTTTTTT.

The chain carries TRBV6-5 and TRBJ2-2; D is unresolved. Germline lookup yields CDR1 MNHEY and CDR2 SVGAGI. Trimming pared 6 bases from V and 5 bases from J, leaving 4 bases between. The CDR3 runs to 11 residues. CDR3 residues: CASRWTGELFF. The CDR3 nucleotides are TGTGCCAGCAGATGGACCGGGGAGCTGTTTTTT.